The next 20 T cell receptor beta chains were all read from a single sample in a study of blood T cell repertoires in COVID-19. Profiling relied on immunoSEQ multiplex PCR, and the TCRdb table lists in-frame clones only, not all of them. The sample shows roughly 220,000 clones, just over 85% of them seen only once. The specimen was peripheral blood. These TCRs come from an older man with acute or convalescent COVID-19.

This chain uses TRBV7-6 with TRBJ2-1; 7 nucleotides match TRBD2. The CDR3 has 15 residues. The junction had 3 bases not matched to a gene; V was cut back by 0 bases and J by 4 bases. The germline CDR1 and CDR2 sequences are SGHVS and FNYEAQ. DNA for the CDR3: TGTGCCAGCAGCTTAGCCGGGACTACGTACAATGAGCAGTTCTTC. Translated, it gives CASSLAGTTYNEQFF. Using reference TRBV7-6 and TRBJ2-1 for the parts outside the CDR3, the full variable domain is GAGVSQSPRYKVTKRGQDVALRCDPISGHVSLYWYRQALGQGPEFLTYFNYEAQQDKSGLPNDRFSAERPEGSISTLTIQRTEQRDSAMYRCASSLAGTTYNEQFFGPGTRLTVL.

The genes are TRBV9 and TRBJ2-5; 11 bases align to TRBD2. The germline gives CDR1 SGDLS, CDR2 YYNGEE. The CDR3 extends over 17 amino acids. Trimming removed 5 bases from V and 1 base from J; junction bases left unmatched: 10. For the CDR3, the DNA is TGTGCCAGCAGGGTCGCTTTTAGCGGGAGGGCCCAAGAGACCCAGTACTTC. Its translation is CASRVAFSGRAQETQYF.

The gene calls are TRBV19 and TRBJ2-3; D is ambiguous. The CDR3 extends over 15 amino acids. The germline gives CDR1 LNHDA, CDR2 SQIVND (reference sequence). Trimming left V 6 bases short and J 0 bases short, with 13 bases between. CDR3 loop: CASRDSLLSTDTQYF. CDR3 nucleotides: TGTGCCAGTAGAGATAGCCTCCTCAGCACAGATACGCAGTATTTT.

This clone has a handful of counts. The genes are TRBV12-3 or TRBV12-4 and TRBJ1-1; D gene uncertain. This CDR3 region has 13 residues. Trimming took off 6 bases at V and 5 bases at J, with 13 bases between the two ends. The CDR3 nucleotides are TGTGCCAGCAGCCTAGTAAGGAGGACTGAAGCTTTCTTT. Translation: CASSLVRRTEAFF.

The genes are TRBV6-5 and TRBJ2-2; 9 nucleotides line up with TRBD1. From germline, CDR1 is MNHEY and CDR2 SVGAGI. J was trimmed by 6 bases and V by 7 bases; bases with no gene match: 6. This CDR3 spans 14 amino acids. The DNA for the CDR3 is TGTGCCAGCATTACAGGGGGCGCGGCCGGGGAGCTGTTTTTT. Its translation: CASITGGAAGELFF.

This chain joins TRBV6-5 and TRBJ1-5; D possibly corresponds to TRBD1 (5 bases). Trimming removed 4 bases at V and 6 bases at J, with 7 bases between. There are 12 residues in the CDR3. Germline CDR1 is MNHEY and CDR2 is SVGAGI. Here the CDR3 reads CASSWGGQPQHF. CDR3 nucleotide sequence: TGTGCCAGCAGTTGGGGCGGTCAGCCCCAGCATTTT.

This chain uses TRBV11-2 with TRBJ2-1, with TRBD2 matching over 8 bases. CDR1 SGHAT and CDR2 FQNNGV come from the germline V gene. Losses at the gene ends were 5 bases for V and 7 bases for J; bases not matched to a gene: 13. The CDR3 runs 16 residues. The CDR3 DNA reads TGTGCCAGCAGCCCTACTAGCGGAGGGGGTGGGAATGAGCAGTTCTTC. This encodes CASSPTSGGGGNEQFF.

This sequence joins TRBV7-9 and TRBJ2-1; no firm D call. The CDR3 is made up of 13 amino acids. The germline V gene has CDR1 SEHNR and CDR2 FQNEAQ (reference sequence). Between the trimmed V and J ends, which lost 4 bases and 3 bases, there was a span of 7 bases. The CDR3 DNA follows: TGTGCCAGCAGCTCCCCCGGCTACAATGAGCAGTTCTTC. Translating gives CASSSPGYNEQFF.

In its sample, this clone was seen a few times. The genes are TRBV7-2 and TRBJ1-1; D is ambiguous. The CDR3 is made up of 14 amino acids. Trimming stripped 4 bases from V and 0 bases from J, with 9 bases between. In germline, CDR1 is SGHTA, CDR2 FQGNSA. The DNA of the CDR3 is TGTGCCAGCAGCTCATCTAGACTGAACACTGAAGCTTTCTTT. It specifies CASSSSRLNTEAFF.

J is TRBJ2-7 and V is TRBV25-1; D is unclear. In germline, CDR1 is MGHDK, CDR2 SYGVNS. The CDR3 totals 16 residues. The V gene lost 4 bases and the J gene lost 0 bases, with 16 bases spanning the gap. CDR3 amino acids: CASSAAPGVDSYEQYF. In DNA, the CDR3 is TGTGCCAGCAGTGCAGCCCCGGGTGTAGACTCCTACGAGCAGTACTTC.

This sequence joins TRBV28 and TRBJ1-4, with a tentative D call TRBD1 (6 bases). CDR1 and CDR2 (germline): MDHEN, SYDVKM. Trimming removed 2 bases from V and 16 bases from J, with 11 bases in between. The CDR3 runs to 11 residues. CDR3 residues: CASSLGQSAFF. Here the CDR3 DNA reads TGTGCCAGCAGTTTAGGACAGTCCGCGTTTTTT.

The genes are TRBV28 and TRBJ1-2; possibly TRBD1 for D (6 bases). The ends were cut back, 5 bases at V and 11 bases at J, with 15 bases in the middle. The CDR3 is 12 amino acids. Germline CDR1 MDHEN, CDR2 SYDVKM. CDR3 protein: CASSPGTTVYTF. The CDR3 nucleotides read TGTGCCAGCAGTCCCGGGACAACGGTTTACACCTTC.

This clone appeared a single time. This chain links TRBV5-1 with TRBJ1-1; D gene uncertain. This CDR3 contains 15 residues. The germline V and J ends were trimmed by 0 bases and 8 bases, with 17 bases remaining between them. From germline, CDR1 is SGHRS and CDR2 YFSETQ. As DNA, the CDR3 is TGCGCCAGCAGCTTGGACCCAGGATATCCTCCCGAAGCTTTCTTT. Its translation is CASSLDPGYPPEAFF.

This clone was recorded once. The chain links TRBV7-9 to TRBJ2-7; 10 nucleotides line up with TRBD2. The CDR3 is 13 amino acids. With V trimmed by 4 bases and J by 6 bases, 3 bases remained unmatched. In germline, CDR1 is SEHNR, CDR2 FQNEAQ (reference sequence). DNA for the CDR3: TGTGCCAGCAGCTACTCTAGCGGGAGCGAGCAGTACGTC. Translating gives CASSYSSGSEQYV.

This clone has a handful of counts. The chain carries TRBV3-1 (or the pseudogene TRBV3-2) and TRBJ2-5; 10 bases are a match to TRBD2. The CDR3 consists of 15 residues. Trimming at V came to 1 base and at J to 7 bases, leaving 6 bases not matched to a gene. Germline CDR1 LGHDT, CDR2 YNNKEL (reference sequence). The CDR3 spells CASSQGTSGGVTQYF. The CDR3 DNA reads as TGTGCCAGCAGCCAAGGGACTAGCGGAGGGGTGACCCAGTACTTC.

This chain uses TRBV5-1 with TRBJ2-2; 9 nucleotides line up with TRBD2. Germline lookup yields CDR1 SGHRS and CDR2 YFSETQ. This CDR3 has 16 residues. V dropped 0 bases and J dropped 6; count of bases not matched to a gene: 6. CDR3 in amino acids: CASSLELAGAAGELFF. The CDR3 DNA is TGCGCCAGCAGCTTGGAATTAGCGGGAGCGGCCGGGGAGCTGTTTTTT.

The chain is built from TRBV3-1 (or the pseudogene TRBV3-2) and TRBJ2-3; 8 bases fit TRBD2. Per the germline V gene, CDR1 is LGHDT and CDR2 is YNNKEL (reference sequence). Trimming at V came to 4 bases and at J to 3 bases, leaving 3 bases not matched to a gene. The CDR3 covers 14 residues. The CDR3 here is CASSRSSGTDTQYF. CDR3 coding DNA: TGTGCCAGCAGCCGGTCTAGCGGGACAGATACGCAGTATTTT.

V usage is TRBV11-2 and J usage is TRBJ1-1; D is unclear. The V gene lost 0 bases and the J gene lost 4 bases, with 12 bases spanning the gap. The CDR3 covers 15 residues. CDR1 is SGHAT, CDR2 FQNNGV, per germline. For the CDR3, the DNA is TGTGCCAGCAGCTTAGATCCGCAAATGAGCACTGAAGCTTTCTTT. Translation gives CASSLDPQMSTEAFF. Combining the CDR3 with reference TRBV11-2 and TRBJ1-1 gives the whole variable domain EAGVAQSPRYKIIEKRQSVAFWCNPISGHATLYWYQQILGQGPKLLIQFQNNGVVDDSQLPKDRFSAERLKGVDSTLKIQPAKLEDSAVYLCASSLDPQMSTEAFFGQGTRLTVV.

The chain is built from TRBV5-4 and TRBJ2-3, with 7 bases fitting TRBD1. The V gene end was trimmed by 4 bases and the J gene end by 2 bases; junction bases not matched to a gene: 10. This CDR3 has 16 residues. Germline V lookup: CDR1 SGHNT, CDR2 YYREEE (reference sequence). The CDR3 nucleotides read TGTGCCAGCAGCCCCAGGGTGACAGGGTCCACAGATACGCAGTATTTT. This encodes CASSPRVTGSTDTQYF. The full variable domain, its missing parts supplied by reference TRBV5-4 and TRBJ2-3, is ETGVTQSPTHLIKTRGQQVTLRCSSQSGHNTVSWYQQALGQGPQFIFQYYREEENGRGNFPPRFSGLQFPNYSSELNVNALELDDSALYLCASSPRVTGSTDTQYFGPGTRLTVL.

The chain recombines TRBV7-9 with TRBJ2-3, with 7 bases identical to TRBD2. The CDR3 is made up of 15 amino acids. Germline CDR1 SEHNR, CDR2 FQNEAQ (reference sequence). The junction had 5 bases not matched to a gene; V was cut back by 2 bases and J by 3 bases. The CDR3 sequence: CASSLSQGGTDTQYF. CDR3 sequence (DNA): TGTGCCAGCAGCTTATCCCAGGGAGGGACAGATACGCAGTATTTT.